These T cell receptor beta chains were read from a single sample in a study of T cells expressing NK-cell markers. TCRdb reprocessed the 5' RACE reads, with one entry per CDR3 protein and no DNA. This listing includes 500,000 to 600,000 distinct CDR3 sequences. Sequenced: blood T cells: a sorted CD56 or NKG2C T cell subset, CD4+ or CD8+ T cells, or bulk PBMC T cells (not recorded which). Every receptor here comes from a man aged 18 to 29 in good health. CDR3s include the opening cysteine and the closing phenylalanine or tryptophan. Fields, in order: J gene, V gene, CDR3 protein.

j_call: TRBJ1-6; v_call: TRBV20-1; cdr3_aa: CSARDLAESSYNSPLHF
j_call: TRBJ1-5; v_call: TRBV2; cdr3_aa: CASLKQVDQPQHF
j_call: TRBJ2-7; v_call: TRBV7-9; cdr3_aa: CASSSGKDAYEQYF
j_call: TRBJ1-1; v_call: TRBV27; cdr3_aa: CASSLSRSTGEAFF
j_call: TRBJ2-2; v_call: TRBV10-3; cdr3_aa: CAISESRASGIPGELFF
j_call: TRBJ1-5; v_call: TRBV7-6; cdr3_aa: CASSLYRDSNQPQHF
j_call: TRBJ2-3; v_call: TRBV5-1; cdr3_aa: CASSLGTSAHTDTQYF
j_call: TRBJ2-7; v_call: TRBV27; cdr3_aa: CASSLTGTSYEQYF
j_call: TRBJ2-1; v_call: TRBV24-1; cdr3_aa: CATSDLTSGMYNEQFF
j_call: TRBJ2-1; v_call: TRBV7-6; cdr3_aa: CASSLAAMTSGSPYNEQFF
j_call: TRBJ2-7; v_call: TRBV25-1; cdr3_aa: CASSEYPRQGARDEQYF
j_call: TRBJ2-2; v_call: TRBV20-1; cdr3_aa: CSVRAKNTGELFF
j_call: TRBJ2-7; v_call: TRBV20-1; cdr3_aa: CSAPTQGLPYEQYF
j_call: TRBJ2-7; v_call: TRBV2; cdr3_aa: CASQPSGRTYEQYF
j_call: TRBJ2-7; v_call: TRBV10-3; cdr3_aa: CAISDGYEQYF
j_call: TRBJ2-7; v_call: TRBV4-3; cdr3_aa: CASSPTASNYEQYF
j_call: TRBJ2-3; v_call: TRBV5-1; cdr3_aa: CASSFSLSGRANRGDTQYF
j_call: TRBJ2-1; v_call: TRBV28; cdr3_aa: CASSTTTGRSVSYNEQFF
j_call: TRBJ2-3; v_call: TRBV7-2; cdr3_aa: CASSRGSFTQYF
j_call: TRBJ2-3; v_call: TRBV7-2; cdr3_aa: CASSLASGTSGVTDTQYF
j_call: TRBJ2-1; v_call: TRBV7-2; cdr3_aa: CASSLVAGAYNEQFF
j_call: TRBJ1-2; v_call: TRBV15; cdr3_aa: CATSGEVSGGDNYGYTF
j_call: TRBJ2-1; v_call: TRBV11-1; cdr3_aa: CASSPRGGRDNEQFF
j_call: TRBJ2-1; v_call: TRBV7-2; cdr3_aa: CASSLERMGNEQFF
j_call: TRBJ2-1; v_call: TRBV7-9; cdr3_aa: CASRITSPETSEQFF
j_call: TRBJ1-5; v_call: TRBV27; cdr3_aa: CANSPNQPQHF
j_call: TRBJ2-7; v_call: TRBV9; cdr3_aa: CASSVAGGQAYEQYF
j_call: TRBJ1-1; v_call: TRBV6-5; cdr3_aa: CASSYDLTGRTEAFF
j_call: TRBJ2-1; v_call: TRBV11-1; cdr3_aa: CASSPTGGSLAGGLNEQFF
j_call: TRBJ2-6; v_call: TRBV15; cdr3_aa: CATSRAAEGRGANVLTF
j_call: TRBJ2-1; v_call: TRBV28; cdr3_aa: CASSFGTSGYPAWFF
j_call: TRBJ2-7; v_call: TRBV25-1; cdr3_aa: CASSEPGSNYEQYF
j_call: TRBJ2-1; v_call: TRBV2; cdr3_aa: CASSELGGSYNEQFF
j_call: TRBJ2-1; v_call: TRBV7-2; cdr3_aa: CASVLERGDRNEQFF